These 17 T cell receptor beta chains originate from one sample sequenced in a study of T cells in Graves' hyperthyroidism and ophthalmopathy. The source material, RNA transcripts, was used to amplify TCR beta CDR3 regions. Initially, a first-round RT-PCR of the TCR CDR3 employed the HTBI primer set. In TCRdb, the multiplex PCR reads were re-called with MiXCR into one record per CDR3 protein. The sample has roughly 380,000 distinct CDR3 sequences, about 15% seen once. Input material: blood. The receptors originated from an older woman with Graves' hyperthyroidism.

This clonotype was detected a few times. The chain employs TRBV19 and TRBJ1-2; D uncertain. This CDR3 has 12 residues. The germline V gene encodes CDR1 LNHDA and CDR2 SQIVND (reference sequence). The CDR3 DNA follows: TGTGTCATTCGGTCAGTGGGCTATGGCTACACCTTC. This sequence encodes CVIRSVGYGYTF.

The table lists this clonotype with many counts. J is TRBJ2-1 and V is TRBV6-1, with TRBD2 matching 8 bases. The V and J ends lost 2 bases and 7 bases, in that order; junction bases with no gene match: 13. CDR1 is MNHNS, CDR2 SASEGT, per germline. CDR3 length: 17 residues. The chain's CDR3 is CASSEFSGSDTGNEQFF. The CDR3 DNA reads TGTGCCAGCAGTGAATTCAGCGGGAGCGATACAGGAAATGAGCAGTTCTTC.

The chain uses TRBV12-3 or TRBV12-4 and TRBJ1-5; 7 nucleotides agree with TRBD1. Germline trimming cut 6 bases from V and 6 bases from J; bases unmatched to any gene: 5. The length of the CDR3 is 13 residues. The CDR3 loop is CASRKGGFQPQHF. The CDR3 nucleotides read TGTGCCAGCAGGAAAGGGGGCTTTCAGCCCCAGCATTTT.

This chain connects TRBV19 to TRBJ2-1; 15 nucleotides match TRBD2. After removal of 7 bases from V and 0 bases from J, the junction contained 10 bases not matched to a gene. The CDR3 consists of 19 residues. CDR1 and CDR2 from the germline V gene are LNHDA and SQIVND (reference sequence). CDR3 residues: CASTPGLAGGLGSYNEQFF. CDR3 coding DNA: TGTGCCAGTACACCCGGACTAGCGGGAGGGTTAGGCTCCTACAATGAGCAGTTCTTC.

This chain uses TRBV25-1 with TRBJ1-2; TRBD1 is a possible D gene (6 bases). From germline, CDR1 is MGHDK and CDR2 SYGVNS. The V and J ends lost 3 bases and 5 bases respectively, with 7 bases between them. CDR3 length: 12 amino acids. Here the CDR3 reads CASSDQGYGYTF. The DNA for the CDR3 is TGTGCCAGCAGTGATCAGGGGTATGGCTACACCTTC.

This clonotype was seen repeatedly, ten times or more. The rearrangement uses TRBV2 and TRBJ2-3; the match to TRBD2 covers 9 bases. This CDR3 contains 15 residues. Losses at the gene ends were 2 bases for V and 5 bases for J; bases not matched to a gene: 5. The germline V gene has CDR1 SNHLY and CDR2 FYNNEI. Here the CDR3 reads CASSEMGLAGDTQYF. As DNA, the CDR3 is TGTGCCAGCAGTGAAATGGGACTAGCAGGAGATACGCAGTATTTT.

The chain links TRBV25-1 to TRBJ2-2; 8 bases agree with TRBD2. The V and J ends lost 8 bases and 4 bases, in that order; junction bases with no gene match: 12. Looked up from germline, CDR1 is MGHDK and CDR2 is SYGVNS. This CDR3 has 16 residues. CDR3 amino acids: CASSVGVGRATGELFF. In nucleotides, the CDR3 is TGTGCCAGCTCCGTCGGCGTCGGGAGGGCCACCGGGGAGCTGTTTTTT.

This clonotype turned up a few times. The junction departs from the called germline gene at one end, perhaps through a read error. This sequence joins TRBV5-1 and TRBJ2-1; D remains unclear. This CDR3 is 14 amino acids long. Germline CDR1 SGHRS, CDR2 YFSETQ. The CDR3 spells CANSLGSSYNEQFF. As DNA, the CDR3 is TGCGCCAACAGCTTGGGAAGCTCCTACAATGAGCAGTTCTTC.

The V call is TRBV19, the J call TRBJ2-2; the D gene is possibly TRBD2 (6 bases). In germline, CDR1 is LNHDA, CDR2 SQIVND (reference sequence). There are 14 residues in the CDR3. Deletions cut 3 bases from V and 6 bases from J, with 11 bases between. CDR3 bases: TGTGCCAGTAGTATGATCGGAGGGGCCGGGGAGCTGTTTTTT. Translating gives CASSMIGGAGELFF.

This clonotype appeared many times. This sequence joins TRBV30 and TRBJ2-4, with 8 nucleotides matching TRBD2. Trimming cost V 0 bases and J 8 bases; bases outside gene matches: 6. Germline CDR1 and CDR2: GTSNPN and SVGIG (reference sequence). CDR3 length: 14 residues. The CDR3 loop reads CAWSVGTGGDIQYF. The CDR3 bases are TGTGCCTGGAGTGTTGGGACCGGGGGGGACATTCAGTACTTC.

The chain couples TRBV7-8 to TRBJ2-1; TRBD2 agrees at 12 bases. Per germline, CDR1 SGHVS and CDR2 FQNEAQ. The CDR3 runs to 15 residues. J gave up 9 bases and V 5 bases, and 8 bases lay outside the gene matches. This chain's CDR3 is CASSAQASGRGEQFF. CDR3 in DNA: TGTGCCAGCAGCGCACAGGCTAGCGGGAGGGGTGAGCAGTTCTTC.

The chain has TRBV6-1 and TRBJ2-2; no clear D. This CDR3 has 12 amino acids. CDR1 and CDR2 from the germline V gene are MNHNS and SASEGT. With 5 bases removed from V and 6 bases from J, the gap between germline ends came to 7 bases. The CDR3 is CASSQRPGELFF. The CDR3 bases are TGTGCCAGCAGTCAGCGACCCGGGGAGCTGTTTTTT.

The table lists this clonotype with many counts. The V gene is TRBV20-1, the J gene TRBJ2-5; unclear D gene. The germline gives CDR1 DFQATT, CDR2 SNEGSKA (reference sequence). The CDR3 is made up of 15 amino acids. V lost 0 bases and J 7 bases, leaving 18 bases between the germline ends. The CDR3 DNA follows: TGCAGTGCTAGAGATCAAAGGACGGTTCGCGGGACCCAGTACTTC. It yields the protein CSARDQRTVRGTQYF.

The sample holds many counts of this clonotype. The chain links TRBV6-1 to TRBJ1-5; 8 nucleotides align to TRBD1. J gave up 2 bases and V 3 bases, and 6 bases lay outside the gene matches. There are 16 residues in the CDR3. Germline values: CDR1 MNHNS, CDR2 SASEGT. This chain's CDR3 is CASSEQGAPRNQPQHF. The CDR3 DNA is TGTGCCAGCAGTGAGCAGGGGGCGCCCCGCAATCAGCCCCAGCATTTT.

This clonotype was detected many times. The CDR3 nucleotides read TGTGCCAGCAGCTTACTCAGGGGGCCGTTCGCTGAAGCTTTCTTT. This translates into CASSLLRGPFAEAFF. The rearrangement uses TRBV7-9 and TRBJ1-1; 8 nucleotides agree with TRBD1. V shed 2 bases, J shed 6 bases, and the junction held 8 bases outside the gene matches. Looked up from germline, CDR1 is SEHNR and CDR2 is FQNEAQ (reference sequence). The CDR3 has 15 residues. The full variable domain, completed using reference TRBV7-9 and TRBJ1-1, is DTGVSQNPRHKITKRGQNVTFRCDPISEHNRLYWYRQTLGQGPEFLTYFQNEAQLEKSRLLSDRFSAERPKGSFSTLEIQRTEQGDSAMYLCASSLLRGPFAEAFFGQGTRLTVV.

This rearrangement joins TRBV19 to TRBJ1-1; TRBD1 matches at 8 bases. The CDR3 length is 14 residues. With V trimmed by 0 bases and J by 5 bases, 2 bases remained unmatched. Germline CDR1 reads LNHDA; CDR2 reads SQIVND (reference sequence). CDR3 in amino acids: CASSIDRGLTEAFF. The CDR3, as DNA: TGTGCCAGTAGTATAGACAGGGGGCTGACTGAAGCTTTCTTT.

This clonotype was seen ten or more times. The chain combines TRBV20-1 with TRBJ2-5; no firm D call. CDR3 length: 16 residues. The V and J ends lost 0 bases and 3 bases respectively, with 17 bases between them. Per the germline V gene, CDR1 is DFQATT and CDR2 is SNEGSKA (reference sequence). The CDR3 is CSARDFAGAIKETQYF. The CDR3 region has the DNA TGCAGTGCTAGAGATTTTGCTGGAGCGATAAAAGAGACCCAGTACTTC.